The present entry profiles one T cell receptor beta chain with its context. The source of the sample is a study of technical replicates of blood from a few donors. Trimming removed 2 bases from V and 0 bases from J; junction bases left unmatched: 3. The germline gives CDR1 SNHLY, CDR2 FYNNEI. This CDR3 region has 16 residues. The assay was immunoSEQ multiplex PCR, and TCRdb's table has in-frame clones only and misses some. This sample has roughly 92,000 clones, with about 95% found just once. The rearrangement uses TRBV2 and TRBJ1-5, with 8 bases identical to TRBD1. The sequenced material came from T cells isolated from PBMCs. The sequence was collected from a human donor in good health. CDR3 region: CASSETTGVSNQPQHF. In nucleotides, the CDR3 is TGTGCCAGCAGTGAAACGACAGGGGTTAGCAATCAGCCCCAGCATTTT.